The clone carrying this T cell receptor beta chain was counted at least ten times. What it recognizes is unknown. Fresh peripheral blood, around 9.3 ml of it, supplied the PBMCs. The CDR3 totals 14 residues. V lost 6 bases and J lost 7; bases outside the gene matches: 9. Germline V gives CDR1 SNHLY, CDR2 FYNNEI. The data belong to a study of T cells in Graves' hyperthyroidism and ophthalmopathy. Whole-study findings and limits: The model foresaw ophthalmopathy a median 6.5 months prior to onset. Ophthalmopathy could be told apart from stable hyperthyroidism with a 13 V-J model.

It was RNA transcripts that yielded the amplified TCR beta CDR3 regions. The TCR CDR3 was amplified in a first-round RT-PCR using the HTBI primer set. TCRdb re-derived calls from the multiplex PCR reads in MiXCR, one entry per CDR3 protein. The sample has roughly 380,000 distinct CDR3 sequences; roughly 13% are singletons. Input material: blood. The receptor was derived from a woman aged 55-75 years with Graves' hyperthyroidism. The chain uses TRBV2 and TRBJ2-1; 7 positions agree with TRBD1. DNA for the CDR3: TGTGCCAGCAGGGATGGACAGGCTCGGAATGAGCAGTTCTTC. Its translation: CASRDGQARNEQFF.